This note documents a single T cell receptor beta chain sequence. After isolation, RNA underwent reverse transcription to generate cDNA as the sequencing template. Sequencing used immunoSEQ multiplex PCR; TCRdb keeps in-frame clones, though not all of them. The sample has more than 75,000 clones, roughly two fifths seen once. This sample was included in a study of CD8+ T cells in alopecia areata. On the study more broadly: Those patients who were treated received oral tofacitinib, which was given at 5 to 10 mg twice daily for moderate-to-severe alopecia areata.

Germline lookup yields CDR1 GTSNPN and CDR2 SVGIG (reference sequence). The CDR3 contains 13 residues. V lost 2 bases to trimming and J lost 6 bases, with 12 bases between them. The sequence derives from a human donor with alopecia areata. Input material: CD4+ T cells sorted from blood. This chain joins TRBV30 and TRBJ2-3; perhaps TRBD2 as D (5 bases). Here the CDR3 reads CAWSRRRGDTQYF. The CDR3 DNA reads TGTGCCTGGAGTAGGCGGAGAGGGGATACGCAGTATTTT.